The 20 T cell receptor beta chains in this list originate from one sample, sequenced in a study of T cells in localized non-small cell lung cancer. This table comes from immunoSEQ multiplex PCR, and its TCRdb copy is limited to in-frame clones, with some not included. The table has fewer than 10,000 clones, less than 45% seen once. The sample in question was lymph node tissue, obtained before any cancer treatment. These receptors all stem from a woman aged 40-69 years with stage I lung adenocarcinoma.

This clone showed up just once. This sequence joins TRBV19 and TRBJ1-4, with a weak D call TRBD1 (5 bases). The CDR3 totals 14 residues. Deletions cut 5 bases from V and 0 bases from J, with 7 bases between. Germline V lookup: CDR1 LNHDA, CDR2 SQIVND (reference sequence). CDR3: CASSWGATNEKLFF. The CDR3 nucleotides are TGTGCCAGTAGTTGGGGGGCAACTAATGAAAAACTGTTTTTT.

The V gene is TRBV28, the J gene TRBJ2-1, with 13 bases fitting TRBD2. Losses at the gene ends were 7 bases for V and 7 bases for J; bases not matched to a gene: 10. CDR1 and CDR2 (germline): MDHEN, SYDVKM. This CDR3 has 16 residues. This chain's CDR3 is CASTSRLAGGWNEQFF. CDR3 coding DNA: TGTGCCAGCACCTCTAGACTAGCGGGGGGCTGGAATGAGCAGTTCTTC.

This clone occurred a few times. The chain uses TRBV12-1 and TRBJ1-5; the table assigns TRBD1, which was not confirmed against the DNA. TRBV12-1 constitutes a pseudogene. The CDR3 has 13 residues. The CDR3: CASSWTGNQPQHF. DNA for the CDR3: TGTGCCAGCAGCTGGACAGGGAATCAGCCCCAGCATTTT.

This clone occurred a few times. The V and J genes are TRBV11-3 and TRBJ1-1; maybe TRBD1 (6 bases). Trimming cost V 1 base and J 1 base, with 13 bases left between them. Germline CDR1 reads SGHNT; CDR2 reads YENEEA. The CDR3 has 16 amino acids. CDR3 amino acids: CASSLVHPGQNTEAFF. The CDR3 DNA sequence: TGTGCCAGCAGCTTAGTGCACCCGGGACAGAACACTGAAGCTTTCTTT.

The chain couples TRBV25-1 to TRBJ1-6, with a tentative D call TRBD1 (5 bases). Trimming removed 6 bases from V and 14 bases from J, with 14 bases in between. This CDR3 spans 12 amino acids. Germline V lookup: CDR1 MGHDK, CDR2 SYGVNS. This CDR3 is CASRTGGLSLHF. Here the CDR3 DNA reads TGTGCCAGCAGGACGGGGGGATTGTCCCTCCACTTT. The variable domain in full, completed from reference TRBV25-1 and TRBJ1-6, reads EADIYQTPRYLVIGTGKKITLECSQTMGHDKMYWYQQDPGMELHLIHYSYGVNSTEKGDLSSESTVSRIRTEHFPLTLESARPSHTSQYLCASRTGGLSLHFGNGTRLTVT.

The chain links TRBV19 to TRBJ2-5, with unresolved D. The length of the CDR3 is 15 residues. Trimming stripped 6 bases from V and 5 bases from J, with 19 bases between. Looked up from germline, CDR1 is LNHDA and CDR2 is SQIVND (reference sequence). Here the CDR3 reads CASRLRSTTTETQYF. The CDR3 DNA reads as TGTGCCAGTAGACTAAGGTCGACGACCACCGAGACCCAGTACTTC.

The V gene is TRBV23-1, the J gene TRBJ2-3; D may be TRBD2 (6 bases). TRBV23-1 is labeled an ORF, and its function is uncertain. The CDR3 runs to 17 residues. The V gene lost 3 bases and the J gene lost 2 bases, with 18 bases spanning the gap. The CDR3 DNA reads TGCGCCAGCAGTCACTACATCCGGGGGAAAAACACAGATACGCAGTATTTT. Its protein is CASSHYIRGKNTDTQYF.

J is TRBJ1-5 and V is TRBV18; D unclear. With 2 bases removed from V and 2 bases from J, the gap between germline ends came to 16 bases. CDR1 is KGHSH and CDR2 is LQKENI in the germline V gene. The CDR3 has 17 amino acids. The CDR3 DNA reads TGTGCCAGCTCACCAGGGGATTATACCGAAGGCAATCAGCCCCAGCATTTT. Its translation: CASSPGDYTEGNQPQHF.

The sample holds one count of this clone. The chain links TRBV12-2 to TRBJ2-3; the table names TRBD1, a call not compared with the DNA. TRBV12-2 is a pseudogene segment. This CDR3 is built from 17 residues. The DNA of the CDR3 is TGTGCAAGTCGCTTGGCCTCTTTCCCGGGCCACCAGGGTACGCAGTATTTT. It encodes CASRLASFPGHQGTQYF.

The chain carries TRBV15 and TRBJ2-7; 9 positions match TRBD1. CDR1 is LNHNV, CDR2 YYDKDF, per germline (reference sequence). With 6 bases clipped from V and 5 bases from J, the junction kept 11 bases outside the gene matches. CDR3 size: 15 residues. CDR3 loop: CATSRLGQGPDEQYF. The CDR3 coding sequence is TGTGCCACCAGTCGGTTAGGACAGGGGCCGGACGAGCAGTACTTC.

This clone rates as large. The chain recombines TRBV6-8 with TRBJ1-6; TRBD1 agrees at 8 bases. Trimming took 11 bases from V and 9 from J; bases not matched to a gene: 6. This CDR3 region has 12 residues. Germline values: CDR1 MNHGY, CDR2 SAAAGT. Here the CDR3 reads CAARQGTSPLHF. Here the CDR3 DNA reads TGTGCCGCCCGACAGGGGACTTCACCCCTCCACTTT.

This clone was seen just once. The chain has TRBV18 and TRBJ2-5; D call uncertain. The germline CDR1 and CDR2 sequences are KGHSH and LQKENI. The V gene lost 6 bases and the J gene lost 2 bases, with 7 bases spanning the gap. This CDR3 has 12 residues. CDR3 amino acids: CASSAEQETQYF. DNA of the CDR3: TGTGCCAGCTCGGCAGAGCAAGAGACCCAGTACTTC. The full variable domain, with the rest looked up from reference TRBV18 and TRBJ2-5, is NAGVMQNPRHLVRRRGQEARLRCSPMKGHSHVYWYRQLPEEGLKFMVYLQKENIIDESGMPKERFSAEFPKEGPSILRIQQVVRGDSAAYFCASSAEQETQYFGPGTRLLVL.

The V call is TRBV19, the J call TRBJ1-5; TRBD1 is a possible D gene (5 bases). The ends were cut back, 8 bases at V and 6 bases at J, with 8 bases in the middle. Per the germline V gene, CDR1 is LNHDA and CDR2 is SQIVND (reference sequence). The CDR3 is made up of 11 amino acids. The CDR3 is CASGGGQPQHF. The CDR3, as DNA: TGTGCCAGTGGGGGTGGTCAGCCCCAGCATTTT.

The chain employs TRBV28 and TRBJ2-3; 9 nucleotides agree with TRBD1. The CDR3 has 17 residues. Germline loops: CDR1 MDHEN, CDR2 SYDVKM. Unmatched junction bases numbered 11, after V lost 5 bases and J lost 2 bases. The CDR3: CASSPHRGRDYTDTQYF. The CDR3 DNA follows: TGTGCCAGCAGTCCACACAGGGGGCGAGACTACACAGATACGCAGTATTTT. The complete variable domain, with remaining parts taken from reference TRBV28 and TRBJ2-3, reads DVKVTQSSRYLVKRTGEKVFLECVQDMDHENMFWYRQDPGLGLRLIYFSYDVKMKEKGDIPEGYSVSREKKERFSLILESASTNQTSMYLCASSPHRGRDYTDTQYFGPGTRLTVL.

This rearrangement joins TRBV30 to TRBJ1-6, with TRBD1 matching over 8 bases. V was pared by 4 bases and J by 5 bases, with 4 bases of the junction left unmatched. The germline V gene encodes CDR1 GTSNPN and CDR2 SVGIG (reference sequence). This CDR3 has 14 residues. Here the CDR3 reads CAWKGTGDNSPLHF. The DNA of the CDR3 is TGTGCCTGGAAGGGGACAGGAGATAATTCACCCCTCCACTTT.

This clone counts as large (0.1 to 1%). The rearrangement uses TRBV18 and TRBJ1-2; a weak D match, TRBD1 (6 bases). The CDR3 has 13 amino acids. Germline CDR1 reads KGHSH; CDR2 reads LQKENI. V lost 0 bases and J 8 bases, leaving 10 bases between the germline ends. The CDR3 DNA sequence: TGTGCCAGCTCACCACCTAGGACAGAGGGCTACACCTTC. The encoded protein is CASSPPRTEGYTF.

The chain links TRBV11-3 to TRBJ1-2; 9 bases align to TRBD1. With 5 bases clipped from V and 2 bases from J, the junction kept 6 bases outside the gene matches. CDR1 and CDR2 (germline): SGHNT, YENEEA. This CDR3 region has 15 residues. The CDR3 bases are TGTGCCAGCAGCAGAACAGGGGGCGGAAACTATGGCTACACCTTC. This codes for CASSRTGGGNYGYTF. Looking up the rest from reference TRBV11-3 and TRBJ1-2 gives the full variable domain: EAGVVQSPRYKIIEKKQPVAFWCNPISGHNTLYWYLQNLGQGPELLIRYENEEAVDDSQLPKDRFSAERLKGVDSTLKIQPAELGDSAVYLCASSRTGGGNYGYTFGSGTRLTVV.

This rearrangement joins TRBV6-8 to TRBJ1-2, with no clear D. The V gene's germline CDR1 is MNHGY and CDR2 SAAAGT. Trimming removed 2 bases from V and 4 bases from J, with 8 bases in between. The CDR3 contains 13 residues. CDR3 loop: CASSYRSSYGYTF. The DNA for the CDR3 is TGTGCCAGCAGTTACCGCAGTTCCTATGGCTACACCTTC.

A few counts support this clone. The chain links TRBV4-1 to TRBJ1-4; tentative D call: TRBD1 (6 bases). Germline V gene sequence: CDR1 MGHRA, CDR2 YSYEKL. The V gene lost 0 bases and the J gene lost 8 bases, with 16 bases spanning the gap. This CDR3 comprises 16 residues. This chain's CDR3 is CASSQEGGQGREKLFF. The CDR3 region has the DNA TGCGCCAGCAGCCAAGAGGGGGGCCAGGGGAGGGAAAAACTGTTTTTT.

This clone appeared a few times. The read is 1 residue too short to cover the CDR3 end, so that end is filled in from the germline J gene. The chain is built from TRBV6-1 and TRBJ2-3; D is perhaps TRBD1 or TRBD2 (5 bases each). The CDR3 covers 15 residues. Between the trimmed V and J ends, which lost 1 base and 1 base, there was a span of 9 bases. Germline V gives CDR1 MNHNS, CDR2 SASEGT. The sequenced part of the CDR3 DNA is TGTGCCAGCAGTGAAGGGATGGGGGGCACAGATACGCAGTAT. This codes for CASSEGMGGTDTQY. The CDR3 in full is CASSEGMGGTDTQYF.